These 10 T cell receptor beta chains were sequenced from one sample in a study of blood T cell repertoires in COVID-19. Clones were read by immunoSEQ multiplex PCR, and TCRdb kept only the in-frame ones, dropping some. Found here are more than 65,000 clones, around 79% of them singletons; the top ten hold 35%. Sequenced: peripheral blood. All receptors come from a woman aged 65 to 85 with acute or convalescent COVID-19.

The CDR3 protein is CASSLAGLGFYEQYF. Here the CDR3 DNA reads TGTGCCAGCAGCTTAGCAGGGTTAGGGTTCTACGAGCAGTACTTC. This chain joins TRBV11-2 and TRBJ2-7, with D tentatively TRBD1 (5 bases). This CDR3 spans 15 amino acids. Trimming shortened V by 1 base and J by 3 bases, and 13 bases separated the two germline ends. Germline-derived CDR1 and CDR2 are SGHAT and FQNNGV. Together with reference TRBV11-2 and TRBJ2-7, the CDR3 gives the full variable domain: EAGVAQSPRYKIIEKRQSVAFWCNPISGHATLYWYQQILGQGPKLLIQFQNNGVVDDSQLPKDRFSAERLKGVDSTLKIQPAKLEDSAVYLCASSLAGLGFYEQYFGPGTRLTVT.

V and J are TRBV25-1 and TRBJ2-4; TRBD1 matches 7 bases. V lost 1 base to trimming and J lost 0 bases; unmatched junction nucleotides: 9. The CDR3 totals 18 residues. Per the germline V gene, CDR1 is MGHDK and CDR2 is SYGVNS. CDR3 DNA sequence: TGTGCCAGCAGTGAATGGGTTGGGACAGACTTAGCCAAAAACATTCAGTACTTC. It is translated as CASSEWVGTDLAKNIQYF.

The chain couples TRBV5-6 to TRBJ2-7; the match to TRBD2 covers 9 bases. The CDR3 extends over 16 amino acids. Germline V gene sequence: CDR1 SGHDT, CDR2 YYEEEE. J was trimmed by 5 bases and V by 4 bases; bases with no gene match: 13. This CDR3 is CASSLRSGSRLNEQYF. As DNA, the CDR3 is TGTGCCAGCAGCCTACGTAGCGGGAGCCGCTTAAACGAGCAGTACTTC.

In this sample, this clone turned up a few times. The CDR3 DNA sequence: TGTGCCAGCTCACCCTCACAGGGGGCCTTATATGGCTACACCTTC. It is translated as CASSPSQGALYGYTF. This chain links TRBV18 with TRBJ1-2; 9 bases line up with TRBD1. The CDR3 is 15 amino acids. J lost 5 bases, V lost 3 bases, and 7 bases had no gene match. The V gene's germline CDR1 is KGHSH and CDR2 LQKENI.

A few counts support this clone. The rearrangement links TRBV5-1 to TRBJ1-6; a possible D gene is TRBD1 (6 bases). The germline CDR1 and CDR2 sequences are SGHRS and YFSETQ. There are 15 residues in the CDR3. V was clipped by 0 bases and J by 5 bases, with 9 bases between them. Written as DNA, the CDR3 is TGCGCCAGCAGCTTGGCACAGGGTCATAATTCACCCCTCCACTTT. Translating gives CASSLAQGHNSPLHF.

The V call is TRBV10-2, the J call TRBJ2-7, with TRBD2 matching 9 bases. CDR3 length equals 18 residues. Germline V lookup: CDR1 WSHSY, CDR2 SAAADI. V gave up 3 bases and J gave up 0 bases; unmatched junction bases: 12. CDR3 protein: CASSEFIGAGGTSYEQYF. DNA for the CDR3: TGCGCCAGCAGTGAATTTATCGGGGCGGGAGGGACCTCCTACGAGCAGTACTTC.

This chain links TRBV25-1 with TRBJ1-1; D call uncertain. The CDR3 loop spans 13 amino acids. Germline CDR1 and CDR2: MGHDK and SYGVNS. V was pared by 6 bases and J by 2 bases, with 10 bases between. This CDR3 is CASSPGGNTEAFF. The CDR3 nucleotides read TGTGCCAGCAGCCCGGGAGGAAACACTGAAGCTTTCTTT.

The chain links TRBV28 to TRBJ1-5, with a weak D call TRBD1 (5 bases). V lost 7 bases and J lost 4, with 14 bases in between. Germline CDR1 reads MDHEN; CDR2 reads SYDVKM. The CDR3 loop spans 14 amino acids. The DNA of the CDR3 is TGTGCCAGCACCTTTAGGGACTTTAATCAGCCCCAGCATTTT. Protein: CASTFRDFNQPQHF.

The chain joins TRBV5-4 to TRBJ1-4, with D hard to call. CDR1 SGHNT and CDR2 YYREEE come from the germline V gene (reference sequence). The CDR3 is 14 residues long. The ends were cut back, 4 bases at V and 3 bases at J, with 10 bases in the middle. CDR3: CASSPLGANEKLFF. In DNA form, the CDR3 reads TGTGCCAGCAGCCCCTTGGGAGCTAATGAAAAACTGTTTTTT.

This clone occurred once. V and J are TRBV7-3 and TRBJ1-1; a weak D match, TRBD1 (5 bases). The CDR3 has 13 residues. V lost 5 bases and J 6 bases, leaving 13 bases between the germline ends. Germline V gene lookup returns CDR1 SGHTA and CDR2 FQGTGA. As DNA, the CDR3 is TGTGCCAGCAGCATTATTAGGGGCGCTGAAGCTTTCTTT. This translates into CASSIIRGAEAFF. Together with reference TRBV7-3 and TRBJ1-1, the CDR3 gives the full variable domain: GAGVSQTPSNKVTEKGKYVELRCDPISGHTALYWYRQSLGQGPEFLIYFQGTGAADDSGLPNDRFFAVRPEGSVSTLKIQRTERGDSAVYLCASSIIRGAEAFFGQGTRLTVV.